Listed here are 26 T cell receptor beta chains from one sample, sequenced in a study of blood T cell repertoires in COVID-19. Generated by immunoSEQ multiplex PCR, the TCRdb table keeps only in-frame clones and is missing some. The sample carries about 250,000 clones, about 89% recorded once. The sequencing input was peripheral blood. These receptors were obtained from a woman aged 40 to 50 who had recovered from COVID-19.

The chain joins TRBV29-1 to TRBJ2-1, with 12 bases lining up with TRBD2. CDR1 and CDR2 (germline): SQVTM, ANQGSEA. J was trimmed by 10 bases and V by 8 bases; bases with no gene match: 12. The CDR3 contains 14 residues. CDR3 sequence (DNA): TGCAGCTTCAACTTGGGACTAGCGGGTTTCGAGCAGTTCTTC. It yields the protein CSFNLGLAGFEQFF.

The chain has TRBV21-1 and TRBJ2-7; the D call in the table, TRBD2, was not verified against the DNA. TRBV21-1 is assigned pseudogene status. CDR3 size: 14 residues. The CDR3 nucleotides are TGTGCCAGCAGCAAAAGCGGGAGGGCCTACGAGCAGTACTTC. It encodes CASSKSGRAYEQYF.

The J gene is TRBJ1-1, the V gene TRBV19, with a possible D match to TRBD1 (6 bases). Trimming cost V 3 bases and J 5 bases, with 16 bases left between them. This CDR3 contains 15 residues. Per the germline V gene, CDR1 is LNHDA and CDR2 is SQIVND (reference sequence). The CDR3 is CASSIHSGTSTEAFF. In DNA, the CDR3 is TGTGCCAGTAGTATTCACTCCGGGACAAGTACTGAAGCTTTCTTT.

The V call is TRBV30, the J call TRBJ2-2; TRBD2 matches at 9 bases. CDR3 length equals 16 residues. The germline gives CDR1 GTSNPN, CDR2 SVGIG (reference sequence). J was trimmed by 0 bases and V by 6 bases; bases with no gene match: 8. DNA of the CDR3: TGTGCCTGCGGGACTAGCTCCTTAGCGAACACCGGGGAGCTGTTTTTT. Translated: CACGTSSLANTGELFF. Supplemented by reference TRBV30 and TRBJ2-2, the full variable domain reads SQTIHQWPATLVQPVGSPLSLECTVEGTSNPNLYWYRQAAGRGLQLLFYSVGIGQISSEVPQNLSASRPQDRQFILSSKKLLLSDSGFYLCACGTSSLANTGELFFGEGSRLTVL.

The chain is built from TRBV24-1 and TRBJ2-1, with TRBD2 matching over 8 bases. CDR1 is KGHDR, CDR2 SFDVKD, per germline. Trimming removed 5 bases from V and 12 bases from J; junction bases left unmatched: 5. CDR3 length: 12 residues. This CDR3 reads CATSGTGGWQFF. CDR3 in DNA: TGTGCCACCAGTGGGACGGGGGGGTGGCAGTTCTTC.

The gene calls are TRBV19 and TRBJ2-1, with a weak D call TRBD2 (5 bases). CDR3 length equals 13 residues. Per the germline V gene, CDR1 is LNHDA and CDR2 is SQIVND (reference sequence). V lost 9 bases to trimming and J lost 7 bases, with 16 bases between them. Here the CDR3 reads CASQSQTGNEQFF. DNA of the CDR3: TGTGCCAGCCAATCCCAAACGGGGAATGAGCAGTTCTTC.

The chain uses TRBV5-6 and TRBJ2-7, with TRBD1 identical over 7 bases. V shed 4 bases and J 3 bases; nucleotides not matched to a gene: 7. Germline V CDR1 and CDR2: SGHDT, YYEEEE. There are 14 residues in the CDR3. In DNA form, the CDR3 reads TGTGCCAGCAGCCGAAGGACAGGAGGCTACGAGCAGTACTTC. It specifies CASSRRTGGYEQYF.

The chain uses TRBV10-3 and TRBJ2-7, with TRBD2 matching over 12 bases. V was pared by 11 bases and J by 2 bases, with 4 bases of the junction left unmatched. The CDR3 contains 13 residues. Germline CDR1 reads ENHRY; CDR2 reads SYGVKD. CDR3 in DNA: TGTGCCTCCGGACTAGCGGGAACCTACGAGCAGTACTTC. It encodes CASGLAGTYEQYF.

CDR3 in amino acids: CASSPGLGTSGRGNTDTQYF. The CDR3 DNA follows: TGTGCCAGCAGCCCCGGTCTAGGGACTAGCGGGAGGGGGAACACAGATACGCAGTATTTT. This chain connects TRBV9 to TRBJ2-3; the match to TRBD2 covers 16 bases. This CDR3 is built from 20 residues. The V gene's germline CDR1 is SGDLS and CDR2 YYNGEE. Trimming at V came to 4 bases and at J to 2 bases, leaving 13 bases not matched to a gene.

The chain is built from TRBV5-1 and TRBJ2-2, with no clear D. The CDR3 length is 15 residues. V lost 4 bases, J lost 0 bases, and 10 bases lay in between. The germline V gene encodes CDR1 SGHRS and CDR2 YFSETQ. CDR3 DNA sequence: TGCGCCAGCAGCCTGTCTGCGACGAACACCGGGGAGCTGTTTTTT. Translation: CASSLSATNTGELFF.

This chain uses TRBV19 with TRBJ2-5; 7 nucleotides line up with TRBD2. Trimming removed 9 bases from V and 5 bases from J; junction bases left unmatched: 15. This CDR3 is 15 amino acids long. Germline CDR1 LNHDA, CDR2 SQIVND (reference sequence). The CDR3, as DNA: TGTGCCAGGAGCCCCTACTGCGGGAGCAACGAGACCCAGTACTTC. Amino acid sequence: CARSPYCGSNETQYF. The full variable domain, its missing parts supplied by reference TRBV19 and TRBJ2-5, is DGGITQSPKYLFRKEGQNVTLSCEQNLNHDAMYWYRQDPGQGLRLIYYSQIVNDFQKGDIAEGYSVSREKKESFPLTVTSAQKNPTAFYLCARSPYCGSNETQYFGPGTRLLVL.

The chain has TRBV7-2 and TRBJ2-7; the match to TRBD2 covers 8 bases. The V segment lost 4 bases and the J segment 1 base; nucleotides outside the gene matches: 6. Germline CDR1 SGHTA, CDR2 FQGNSA. The CDR3 extends over 15 amino acids. DNA of the CDR3: TGTGCCAGCAGCTCTGGACTAGCTGTTTCCTACGAGCAGTACTTC. It specifies CASSSGLAVSYEQYF. The variable domain in full, with the rest retrieved from reference TRBV7-2 and TRBJ2-7, is GAGVSQSPSNKVTEKGKDVELRCDPISGHTALYWYRQSLGQGLEFLIYFQGNSAPDKSGLPSDRFSAERTGGSVSTLTIQRTQQEDSAVYLCASSSGLAVSYEQYFGPGTRLTVT.

This chain connects TRBV2 to TRBJ2-7, with a tentative D call TRBD2 (5 bases). Trimming removed 5 bases from V and 1 base from J, with 9 bases in between. Germline V gene data show CDR1 as SNHLY and CDR2 as FYNNEI. This CDR3 has 13 amino acids. The CDR3 region is CASSFSVSYEQYF. CDR3 DNA: TGTGCCAGCAGTTTTAGCGTATCCTACGAGCAGTACTTC.

The chain has TRBV29-1 and TRBJ2-7, with 7 bases that match TRBD1. The germline V gene has CDR1 SQVTM and CDR2 ANQGSEA. Germline trimming cut 5 bases from V and 4 bases from J; bases unmatched to any gene: 8. The CDR3 extends over 13 amino acids. The CDR3 sequence is CSVRDSPMYEQYF. The CDR3 region has the DNA TGCAGCGTTAGGGACAGCCCCATGTACGAGCAGTACTTC.

The chain combines TRBV5-1 with TRBJ1-3; tentatively, D is TRBD1 (5 bases). The CDR3 is made up of 17 amino acids. In germline, CDR1 is SGHRS, CDR2 YFSETQ. The germline V and J ends were trimmed by 1 base and 2 bases, with 16 bases remaining between them. Here the CDR3 DNA reads TGCGCCAGCAGCTTGCCCGACAGTATGGGAACTGGAAACACCATATATTTT. It translates to CASSLPDSMGTGNTIYF.

This chain connects TRBV5-1 to TRBJ1-2; TRBD1 aligns across 8 bases. V trimming: 1 base; J trimming: 7 bases; junction bases outside the gene matches: 9. The V gene's germline CDR1 is SGHRS and CDR2 YFSETQ. This CDR3 is built from 15 residues. The CDR3 DNA reads TGCGCCAGCAGCTTGTCGGCGACAGGGGTCAGTGGCTACACCTTC. It is translated as CASSLSATGVSGYTF.

The chain joins TRBV18 to TRBJ2-7; 9 positions agree with TRBD1. CDR1 is KGHSH and CDR2 is LQKENI in the germline V gene. This CDR3 is built from 15 residues. V shed 0 bases, J shed 2 bases, and the junction held 2 bases outside the gene matches. In DNA, the CDR3 is TGTGCCAGCTCACCACCGGGACAGGGCCCCTACGAGCAGTACTTC. As protein: CASSPPGQGPYEQYF.

The chain joins TRBV7-2 to TRBJ2-4, with 7 bases that match TRBD1. Trimming cost V 1 base and J 0 bases; bases outside gene matches: 12. The CDR3 has 19 residues. Germline lookup yields CDR1 SGHTA and CDR2 FQGNSA. The CDR3 sequence is CASSLEGAIGWGAKNIQYF. In DNA form, the CDR3 reads TGTGCCAGCAGCTTAGAGGGGGCCATTGGGTGGGGAGCCAAAAACATTCAGTACTTC.

The gene calls are TRBV6-5 and TRBJ2-1; 8 bases align to TRBD1. The length of the CDR3 is 13 residues. The germline V gene encodes CDR1 MNHEY and CDR2 SVGAGI. Unmatched junction bases numbered 3, after V lost 2 bases and J lost 9 bases. CDR3 DNA sequence: TGTGCCAGCAGTTACACGACAGGGGTTGAGCAGTTCTTC. This encodes CASSYTTGVEQFF.

J is TRBJ2-7 and V is TRBV7-2; D not certain. The germline CDR1 and CDR2 sequences are SGHTA and FQGNSA. V was shortened by 0 bases and J by 4 bases, with 7 bases between the two germline ends. The CDR3 runs 13 residues. CDR3 loop: CASSLAIGYEQYF. In DNA, the CDR3 is TGTGCCAGCAGCTTAGCGATCGGTTACGAGCAGTACTTC.

The chain combines TRBV5-1 with TRBJ2-1; a possible D gene is TRBD2 (6 bases). The germline V and J ends were trimmed by 6 bases and 9 bases, with 22 bases remaining between them. The V gene's germline CDR1 is SGHRS and CDR2 YFSETQ. The CDR3 contains 15 residues. CDR3 DNA sequence: TGCGCCAGCACTTCATCGGCCCGGGAGTGGGGTGAGCAGTTCTTC. It encodes CASTSSAREWGEQFF.

Concerning this clone itself: At the DNA level, this CDR3 is encoded by other sequences in the same sample as well. The chain recombines TRBV5-1 with TRBJ2-7, with 10 bases fitting TRBD1. Unmatched junction bases numbered 4, after V lost 2 bases and J lost 2 bases. Per the germline V gene, CDR1 is SGHRS and CDR2 is YFSETQ. The CDR3 length is 15 residues. For the CDR3, the DNA is TGCGCCAGCAGCTTTTCTGGACAGGGGGCCTACGAGCAGTACTTC. It specifies CASSFSGQGAYEQYF.

The rearrangement joins TRBV5-1 to TRBJ2-5; 11 nucleotides agree with TRBD1. The CDR3 spans 15 residues. Germline CDR1 is SGHRS and CDR2 is YFSETQ. The trim removed 0 bases at V and 4 bases at J, leaving 2 bases unmatched. In DNA form, the CDR3 reads TGCGCCAGCAGCTTGGTAGGACAGGGGGCAGAGACCCAGTACTTC. Its protein is CASSLVGQGAETQYF.

The CDR3 region is CASSRGAGALYEQYF. For the CDR3, the DNA is TGTGCCAGCTCACGGGGCGCGGGAGCCCTTTACGAGCAGTACTTC. This chain uses TRBV18 with TRBJ2-7, with TRBD2 matching over 7 bases. This CDR3 region has 15 residues. The V gene end was trimmed by 4 bases and the J gene end by 4 bases; junction bases not matched to a gene: 10. CDR1 is KGHSH, CDR2 LQKENI, per germline. The variable domain in full, completed from reference TRBV18 and TRBJ2-7, reads NAGVMQNPRHLVRRRGQEARLRCSPMKGHSHVYWYRQLPEEGLKFMVYLQKENIIDESGMPKERFSAEFPKEGPSILRIQQVVRGDSAAYFCASSRGAGALYEQYFGPGTRLTVT.

Concerning this clone itself: Other DNA sequences in the sample encode the same CDR3. The chain is built from TRBV5-1 and TRBJ1-6, with 9 positions matching TRBD1. J was trimmed by 10 bases and V by 0 bases; bases with no gene match: 5. Germline loops: CDR1 SGHRS, CDR2 YFSETQ. This CDR3 contains 15 residues. CDR3 loop: CASSLGGQGGSPLHF. The CDR3, as DNA: TGCGCCAGCAGCTTGGGGGGACAGGGAGGCTCACCCCTCCACTTT.

Points on this clone: This sample includes further DNA sequences coding for the same CDR3. The V call is TRBV7-3, the J call TRBJ2-3; 8 bases are shared with TRBD1. V shed 5 bases and J 2 bases; nucleotides not matched to a gene: 6. Germline CDR1 and CDR2: SGHTA and FQGTGA. The CDR3 has 15 residues. The CDR3: CASSLGQGTTDTQYF. CDR3 bases: TGTGCCAGCAGCCTTGGACAGGGAACCACAGATACGCAGTATTTT. Full variable domain (missing parts from reference TRBV7-3 and TRBJ2-3): GAGVSQTPSNKVTEKGKYVELRCDPISGHTALYWYRQSLGQGPEFLIYFQGTGAADDSGLPNDRFFAVRPEGSVSTLKIQRTERGDSAVYLCASSLGQGTTDTQYFGPGTRLTVL.